These 26 T cell receptor delta chains were all obtained from the same sample, sequenced in a study of gamma-delta chains in newborns, infants, children. With CATT, TCRdb re-called clones from the reads. The table includes about 7,100 delta-chain clones, 0.6% to 0.8% detected once. Material: blood. Every receptor here comes from a child who was a newborn, infant or young child, either healthy, febrile or measles-vaccinated (not recorded which).

In this sample, this clone is medium-sized. The chain couples TRDV2 to TRDJ3, with 9 bases matching TRDD3. The CDR3 totals 20 residues. Germline values: CDR1 GEAIGNYY, CDR2 EKD. Losses at the gene ends were 1 base for V and 0 bases for J; bases not matched to a gene: 9. CDR3: CACDTVLGERSSWDTRQMFF. CDR3 DNA sequence: TGTGCCTGTGACACAGTACTGGGGGAGCGGAGCTCCTGGGACACCCGACAGATGTTTTTC.

As to this clone: This probably arose from a read error, given a far larger clone one base away. Here the CDR3 DNA reads TGTGCCTGTGGCGTCGTGGGGGCCCCCACCGATAAACTCATCTTT. It translates to CACGVVGAPTDKLIF. The J gene is TRDJ1, the V gene TRDV2, with D possibly TRDD3 on 6 matching bases. The V end was cut by 5 bases, the J end by 1 base, with 16 bases between. The CDR3 covers 15 residues. CDR1 is GEAIGNYY and CDR2 is EKD in the germline V gene.

There are a few counts of this clone. A much larger clonotype is one base distant, so this may be a read error. The sample holds other DNA sequences that translate to the same CDR3. J is TRDJ2 and V is TRDV2, with 8 bases matching TRDD3. Germline V gene lookup returns CDR1 GEAIGNYY and CDR2 EKD. This CDR3 region has 17 residues. The CDR3 here is CACDPLGEAALTAQLFF. CDR3 coding DNA: TGTGCCTGTGACCCCCTGGGGGAAGCAGCTTTGACAGCACAGCTCTTCTTT.

Remarks on this clone: A far larger clone differs by one base, so this is likely a read error. This sample includes further DNA sequences coding for the same CDR3. V is TRDV2 and J is TRDJ3; 9 bases align to TRDD3. The CDR3 contains 19 residues. The germline CDR1 and CDR2 sequences are GEAIGNYY and EKD. CDR3 protein: CACDKLGDRRSWDTRQMFF. The CDR3 DNA sequence: TGTGCCTGCGACAAACTGGGGGACCGACGCTCCTGGGACACCCGACAGATGTTTTTC.

Points on this clone: TCRdb's entry gives the protein of a much larger clone, which mismatches this DNA's translation at residue 15, likely from a read error; the protein reported here is translated from the DNA. The V and J genes are TRDV2 and TRDJ3; 10 bases are a match to TRDD3. Germline lookup yields CDR1 GEAIGNYY and CDR2 EKD. The CDR3 loop spans 18 amino acids. DNA of the CDR3: TGTGCCTGTGACACTGGGGGATACTTCTCCTGGGACACCCGACTGATGTTTTTC. Translation gives CACDTGGYFSWDTRLMFF.

As to this clone: The mismatch at residue 2 between this DNA's translation and the TCRdb protein of a much larger clone likely reflects a read error; the protein shown is translated from the DNA. The chain combines TRDV2 with TRDJ3, with 8 bases matching TRDD3. The CDR3 sequence is 18 residues long. The germline V gene has CDR1 GEAIGNYY and CDR2 EKD. In nucleotides, the CDR3 is TGTTCCTGTGACACCGTCGGGGGATACTCCTGGGACACCCGACAGATGTTTTTC. Protein sequence: CSCDTVGGYSWDTRQMFF.

Note on this clone: A read error is likely here: a far larger clone is one base away. V is TRDV2 and J is TRDJ3; 8 bases line up with TRDD3. CDR3 length: 17 residues. CDR1 GEAIGNYY and CDR2 EKD come from the germline V gene. With 3 bases clipped from V and 5 bases from J, the junction kept 8 bases outside the gene matches. The chain's CDR3 is CACDVLRDTRDTRQMFF. CDR3 nucleotide sequence: TGTGCCTGTGACGTACTGAGGGATACGCGGGACACCCGACAGATGTTTTTC.

A word on this clone: Given a far larger clone just one base away, this is likely a sequencing read error. The genes are TRDV2 and TRDJ3, with 8 bases identical to TRDD3. Germline values: CDR1 GEAIGNYY, CDR2 EKD. This CDR3 comprises 17 residues. CDR3 sequence reads: CARDTAGDTWDTRQMFF. CDR3 DNA: TGTGCCCGTGACACCGCGGGGGATACCTGGGACACCCGACAGATGTTTTTC.

This clone turned up a few times. The amino acid sequence in TCRdb belongs to a much larger clone and departs from this DNA's translation at residue 10, likely a sequencing read error; the sequence shown is translated from the DNA. This sample includes further DNA sequences coding for the same CDR3. This chain links TRDV2 with TRDJ3; D gene ambiguous. V lost 0 bases and J 19 bases, leaving 15 bases between the germline ends. The CDR3 consists of 13 residues. Germline lookup yields CDR1 GEAIGNYY and CDR2 EKD. CDR3 in amino acids: CACDTWDTRRMFF. The DNA of the CDR3 is TGTGCCTGTGACACCTGGGACACCCGACGAATGTTTTTC.

In this sample, this clone turned up a few times. One end of the junction does not line up with germline, which may come from a read error. The chain combines TRDV3 with TRDJ3, with 12 bases aligning to TRDD3. Germline loops: CDR1 TVYSNPD, CDR2 GDNSRS (reference sequence). This CDR3 is built from 15 residues. In nucleotides, the CDR3 is TGTGCCGCACTGGGGGATACCTGGGACACTCGACAGATGTTTTTC. Its translation is CAALGDTWDTRQMFF. Filled out from reference TRDV3 and TRDJ3, the complete variable domain reads CDKVTQSSPDQTVASGSEVVLLCTYDTVYSNPDLFWYRIRPDYSFQFVFYGDNSRSEGADFTQGRFSVKHILTQKAFHLVISPVRTEDSATYYCAALGDTWDTRQMFFGTGIKLFVEP.

By sample fraction, this clone is medium-sized. Distinct nucleotide sequences in the sample also encode this CDR3. CDR3 loop: CACDTVLGDISWDTRQMFF. In DNA form, the CDR3 reads TGTGCCTGTGACACGGTACTGGGGGATATCTCCTGGGACACCCGACAGATGTTTTTC. The V call is TRDV2, the J call TRDJ3, with 11 nucleotides matching TRDD3. The CDR3 runs 19 residues. With 1 base clipped from V and 0 bases from J, the junction kept 4 bases outside the gene matches. In germline, CDR1 is GEAIGNYY, CDR2 EKD.

The CDR3 DNA is TGTGCCTGTGTCCAGCTGGGGGCTAGCTCCTGGGACACCCGACAGATGTTTTTC. It translates to CACVQLGASSWDTRQMFF. The rearrangement links TRDV2 to TRDJ3; 7 nucleotides match TRDD3. CDR3 length: 18 residues. In germline, CDR1 is GEAIGNYY, CDR2 EKD. J gave up 0 bases and V 5 bases, and 9 bases lay outside the gene matches.

This clone was counted between two and nine times. TCRdb assigns this DNA the protein of a much larger clone, which departs from its translation at residue 11; this likely reflects a read error, and the protein shown comes from translating the DNA. The CDR3 loop is CACDGGYASSRDTRQMFF. CDR3 bases: TGTGCCTGTGACGGTGGATACGCCTCCTCCCGGGACACCCGACAGATGTTTTTC. The chain joins TRDV2 to TRDJ3; 7 positions agree with TRDD3. From germline, CDR1 is GEAIGNYY and CDR2 EKD. The CDR3 is 18 amino acids.

This clone was picked up many times. The chain has TRDV2 and TRDJ3, with 12 bases matching TRDD3. The J segment lost 0 bases and the V segment lost 3 bases, leaving 5 bases of the junction unmatched. The CDR3 runs 19 residues. Germline V gene sequence: CDR1 GEAIGNYY, CDR2 EKD. DNA of the CDR3: TGTGCCTGTGACGCAACTGGGGGATACAGCTCCTGGGACACCCGACAGATGTTTTTC. Amino acids: CACDATGGYSSWDTRQMFF.

This clone was recorded a few times. This sequence is one base from a far larger clone and is likely a read error. The sample has other DNA sequences that encode this CDR3 too. The CDR3: CACDTLGDLSWDTRQMFF. The CDR3 DNA reads as TGTGCCTGTGACACTCTGGGAGATCTGTCCTGGGACACCCGACAGATGTTTTTC. The chain couples TRDV2 to TRDJ3; TRDD3 might be the D (5 bases). Germline CDR1 GEAIGNYY, CDR2 EKD. There are 18 residues in the CDR3. Trimming pared 1 base from V and 1 base from J, leaving 13 bases between.

This clone was picked up a small number of times. This may stem from a read error, because a much larger clone lies one nucleotide away. The CDR3 is CACDPLGGGQLAAQLFF. The CDR3 nucleotides are TGTGCCTGTGACCCCCTTGGTGGGGGCCAATTGGCAGCACAACTCTTCTTT. The chain uses TRDV2 and TRDJ2, with a possible D match to TRDD3 (6 bases). With 3 bases removed from V and 6 bases from J, the gap between germline ends came to 22 bases. Germline V lookup: CDR1 GEAIGNYY, CDR2 EKD. This CDR3 is 17 amino acids long.

For this clone: This may be a read error: a much more frequent sequence differs by one nucleotide. The CDR3 here is CACGCTGDTWDTRQMFF. CDR3 DNA sequence: TGTGCCTGTGGCTGTACTGGGGATACCTGGGACACCCGACAGATGTTTTTC. The V call is TRDV2, the J call TRDJ3, with 7 bases matching TRDD3. The V segment lost 5 bases and the J segment 2 bases; nucleotides outside the gene matches: 8. Germline CDR1 GEAIGNYY, CDR2 EKD. CDR3 length: 17 residues.

Notes on this clone: The database protein in TCRdb disagrees with the DNA translation at residue 8; the sequence shown here was translated from the DNA. The gene calls are TRDV2 and TRDJ3; possible D gene TRDD3, 5 bases. Germline V gives CDR1 GEAIGNYY, CDR2 EKD. V gave up 0 bases and J gave up 0 bases, with 14 bases separating them. There are 19 residues in the CDR3. CDR3 sequence: CACDTWGPKSSWDTRQMFF. DNA for the CDR3: TGTGCCTGTGACACCTGGGGTCCCAAGAGCTCCTGGGACACCCGACAGATGTTTTTC.

As for this clone: A far larger clone lies a single base away; this is likely a read error. Other DNA sequences in this specimen translate into the identical CDR3. The chain couples TRDV2 to TRDJ3, with TRDD3 matching over 8 bases. Germline loops: CDR1 GEAIGNYY, CDR2 EKD. V lost 0 bases, J lost 3 bases, and 3 bases stayed unmatched. The CDR3 consists of 17 residues. In nucleotides, the CDR3 is TGTGCCTGTGACACCGCGGGGGGATACTGGGACACCCGACAGATGTTTTTC. It codes for CACDTAGGYWDTRQMFF.

A few counts support this clone. Given a much more abundant clone one base away, this may be a read error. The same CDR3 arises from other DNA sequences in this sample as well. This sequence joins TRDV2 and TRDJ3, with D maybe TRDD3 (5 bases). Germline loops: CDR1 GEAIGNYY, CDR2 EKD. The CDR3 contains 15 residues. CDR3 sequence reads: CACDTGSWDARQMFF. As DNA, the CDR3 is TGTGCCTGTGACACCGGCTCCTGGGACGCCCGGCAGATGTTTTTC.

This clone was observed a few times. TCRdb assigns this DNA the protein of a much larger clone, which departs from its translation at residue 3; this likely reflects a read error, and the protein shown comes from translating the DNA. This chain uses TRDV2 with TRDJ3; no reliable D call. Germline V gene lookup returns CDR1 GEAIGNYY and CDR2 EKD. This CDR3 is built from 16 residues. The CDR3 region has the DNA TGTGCCAGTGACACCGTGGACTACTGGGACACCCGACAGATGTTTTTC. Translated, it gives CASDTVDYWDTRQMFF.

The CDR3 is CACDSTYGGYGPSSWDTRQMFF. The CDR3 DNA reads TGTGCCTGTGACTCCACATATGGGGGATACGGACCGAGCTCCTGGGACACCCGACAGATGTTTTTC. The chain recombines TRDV2 with TRDJ3; 11 nucleotides line up with TRDD3. This CDR3 spans 22 amino acids. The V segment lost 3 bases and the J segment 0 bases; nucleotides outside the gene matches: 15. Germline V gene data show CDR1 as GEAIGNYY and CDR2 as EKD.

This clone was seen more than once but under ten times. The protein that TCRdb holds for this DNA derives from a much larger clone and differs from the translated DNA at residue 4, which likely indicates a read error; the protein shown here is translated from the DNA. This chain uses TRDV2 with TRDJ3; 7 nucleotides line up with TRDD3. This CDR3 has 18 amino acids. Germline CDR1 is GEAIGNYY and CDR2 is EKD. CDR3 sequence reads: CACGTAGITTWDTRQMFF. The CDR3 DNA is TGTGCCTGTGGCACCGCGGGGATAACAACCTGGGACACCCGACAGATGTTTTTC.

For this clone: TCRdb's entry gives the protein of a much larger clone, which mismatches this DNA's translation at residue 3, likely from a read error; the protein reported here is translated from the DNA. This sequence joins TRDV2 and TRDJ1; 9 bases align to TRDD3. The germline gives CDR1 GEAIGNYY, CDR2 EKD. The CDR3 has 13 amino acids. CDR3 sequence: CAREGIRADKLIF. In nucleotides, the CDR3 is TGTGCCCGTGAGGGGATACGCGCCGATAAACTCATCTTT.

This clone was seen a few times. A far larger clone is only one base removed, so a read error is likely. The CDR3 sequence: CACDVVGASTDKLIF. CDR3 bases: TGTGCCTGTGACGTCGTGGGGGCCTCCACCGATAAACTCATCTTT. The J gene is TRDJ1, the V gene TRDV2; tentatively, D is TRDD3 (6 bases). V lost 3 bases and J lost 1, with 14 bases in between. Germline V lookup: CDR1 GEAIGNYY, CDR2 EKD. CDR3 length: 15 residues.

This clone was detected only a few times. For this DNA, TCRdb reports the protein of a much larger clone, which diverges at residue 14, most likely from a read error; the protein presented here is translated directly from the DNA. V gene TRDV2 combines with J gene TRDJ3, with 7 positions matching TRDD3. Germline V gene sequence: CDR1 GEAIGNYY, CDR2 EKD. CDR3 length: 20 residues. For the CDR3, the DNA is TGTGCCTGTGACACCGTAGGAATGGGGGACCGCTCCTGGGGCACCCGACAGATGTTTTTC. It encodes CACDTVGMGDRSWGTRQMFF.